One sample yielded the 24 T cell receptor beta chains listed below, sequenced in a study of cytomegalovirus exposure and HLA in healthy donors (dated by TCRdb to about 2017). The receptor library was made with the immunoSEQ multiplex PCR assay. For the multiplex PCR, a mixture combining 60 forward primers for TCR Vbeta segments and 13 reverse primers for TCR Jbeta segments was used. TCRdb obtained this table from immuneACCESS and retained in-frame rearrangements with V and J assigned. These tables miss some clones; where compared with another copy, unresolved V genes account for less than half of the shortfall, and the remainder is unexplained. In this sample's table one finds approximately 190,000 clones. 6.5% of the sample is taken by the ten largest. Sequencing was done on a sample of PBMCs. These receptors all stem from a man aged 25 to 40 in good health and CMV-seronegative.

V gene TRBV28 combines with J gene TRBJ2-7, with 7 positions matching TRBD1. The CDR3 spans 12 residues. The V segment lost 7 bases and the J segment 7 bases; nucleotides outside the gene matches: 7. Germline assignment: CDR1 MDHEN and CDR2 SYDVKM. For the CDR3, the DNA is TGTGCCAGCACAAGACAGGGCAAAGAGCAGTACTTC. Residues: CASTRQGKEQYF.

The chain is built from TRBV21-1 and TRBJ2-2; the DNA was not compared with TRBD2, the D call given in the table. TRBV21-1 is listed as a pseudogene. The CDR3 is made up of 16 amino acids. CDR3: CASSKGGGRITGELFF. The CDR3 DNA is TGTGCCAGCAGCAAAGGCGGCGGGAGGATAACCGGGGAGCTGTTTTTT.

This rearrangement joins TRBV25-1 to TRBJ1-2, with TRBD1 matching over 7 bases. With 2 bases clipped from V and 1 base from J, the junction kept 13 bases outside the gene matches. This CDR3 spans 18 amino acids. CDR1 and CDR2 (germline): MGHDK, SYGVNS. The CDR3 loop is CASSERRTGGGNNYGYTF. CDR3 bases: TGTGCCAGCAGTGAACGAAGGACAGGTGGGGGAAATAACTATGGCTACACCTTC.

This rearrangement joins TRBV7-2 to TRBJ1-3; 8 positions match TRBD1. The germline CDR1 and CDR2 sequences are SGHTA and FQGNSA. The CDR3 loop spans 15 amino acids. After removal of 5 bases from V and 0 bases from J, the junction contained 3 bases not matched to a gene. Written as DNA, the CDR3 is TGTGCCAGCAGCGGACAGGGCATCTCTGGAAACACCATATATTTT. This codes for CASSGQGISGNTIYF.

The chain carries TRBV6-5 and TRBJ2-5, with 10 bases fitting TRBD2. The CDR3 contains 15 residues. V lost 6 bases to trimming and J lost 1 base; unmatched junction nucleotides: 5. Germline V gene lookup returns CDR1 MNHEY and CDR2 SVGAGI. DNA of the CDR3: TGTGCCAGCAGAACTAGCGGGACGATCCAAGAGACCCAGTACTTC. It is translated as CASRTSGTIQETQYF.

V usage is TRBV19 and J usage is TRBJ2-1, with 8 bases matching TRBD2. The junction had 6 bases not matched to a gene; V was cut back by 3 bases and J by 5 bases. The CDR3 spans 15 residues. Germline CDR1 is LNHDA and CDR2 is SQIVND (reference sequence). The CDR3 DNA reads TGTGCCAGTAGTATTTTTACTAGCGGAAACAATGAGCAGTTCTTC. It codes for CASSIFTSGNNEQFF.

The V call is TRBV13, the J call TRBJ1-4; 9 bases line up with TRBD1. CDR3 length equals 14 residues. Trimming at V came to 4 bases and at J to 8 bases, leaving 5 bases not matched to a gene. Per germline, CDR1 PRHDT and CDR2 FYEKMQ (reference sequence). The CDR3 bases are TGTGCCAGCAGCTCCCGACAGGGGGACGAAAAACTGTTTTTT. Protein: CASSSRQGDEKLFF.

The chain uses TRBV29-1 and TRBJ2-3; 13 positions agree with TRBD2. Losses at the gene ends were 5 bases for V and 5 bases for J; bases not matched to a gene: 7. This CDR3 has 15 amino acids. Germline V gene lookup returns CDR1 SQVTM and CDR2 ANQGSEA. The chain's CDR3 is CSVRTSGGPQDTQYF. The CDR3 coding sequence is TGCAGCGTTCGGACTAGCGGGGGCCCACAAGATACGCAGTATTTT.

The chain is built from TRBV7-9 and TRBJ2-7; the match to TRBD2 covers 9 bases. Germline V gene lookup returns CDR1 SEHNR and CDR2 FQNEAQ (reference sequence). The CDR3 consists of 14 residues. Unmatched junction bases numbered 5, after V lost 3 bases and J lost 5 bases. The CDR3 protein is CASSFSSSGDEQYF. CDR3 bases: TGTGCCAGCAGCTTCTCTTCTAGCGGGGACGAGCAGTACTTC.

The CDR3 sequence: CASSLTGPRDEQFF. The CDR3 coding sequence is TGCGCCAGCAGCTTGACAGGGCCTAGGGATGAGCAGTTCTTC. This chain uses TRBV5-1 with TRBJ2-1, with D maybe TRBD1 (6 bases). Trimming took 1 base from V and 8 from J, leaving 13 bases between them. The germline V gene encodes CDR1 SGHRS and CDR2 YFSETQ. The CDR3 runs to 14 residues.

The chain carries TRBV4-3 and TRBJ2-7; tentative D call: TRBD1 (6 bases). Germline lookup yields CDR1 LGHNA and CDR2 YSLEER. This CDR3 region has 16 residues. V gave up 4 bases and J gave up 3 bases, with 19 bases separating them. The CDR3 DNA follows: TGCGCCAGCAGCCCCTCGGCAGGGGAAGGGGTCTACGAGCAGTACTTC. Translating gives CASSPSAGEGVYEQYF.

This chain joins TRBV4-3 and TRBJ2-7, with a possible D match to TRBD1 (5 bases). The V gene lost 0 bases and the J gene lost 4 bases, with 16 bases spanning the gap. Germline CDR1 and CDR2: LGHNA and YSLEER. The CDR3 extends over 16 amino acids. The CDR3 loop is CASSQEHGRVLYEQYF. The CDR3 nucleotides are TGCGCCAGCAGCCAAGAACATGGCAGGGTGCTGTACGAGCAGTACTTC.

V is TRBV5-8 and J is TRBJ2-2; maybe TRBD2 (6 bases). The CDR3 consists of 16 residues. V lost 6 bases and J 7 bases, leaving 22 bases between the germline ends. Per germline, CDR1 SGHTS and CDR2 YDEGEE. CDR3 region: CASTESGGIVGGELFF. The CDR3 bases are TGTGCCAGCACCGAATCCGGGGGAATTGTTGGCGGGGAGCTGTTTTTT.

The CDR3 DNA reads TGTGCCAGTAGGACTAGCGGGGGGGCGTACACCGGGGAGCTGTTTTTT. This gives the protein CASRTSGGAYTGELFF. The V call is TRBV19, the J call TRBJ2-2, with TRBD2 matching 14 bases. Germline V CDR1 and CDR2: LNHDA, SQIVND (reference sequence). The CDR3 contains 16 residues. V was pared by 6 bases and J by 3 bases, with 3 bases of the junction left unmatched.

The chain joins TRBV27 to TRBJ1-2, with TRBD1 identical over 9 bases. Germline V gene lookup returns CDR1 MNHEY and CDR2 SMNVEV (reference sequence). This CDR3 is built from 13 residues. The trim removed 5 bases at V and 6 bases at J, leaving 4 bases unmatched. DNA for the CDR3: TGTGCCAGCAGTGCCGGGACAGGGAATGGCTACACCTTC. Amino acids: CASSAGTGNGYTF.

The chain is built from TRBV9 and TRBJ2-3; a weak D match, TRBD1 (5 bases). V shed 0 bases and J shed 3 bases, with 11 bases lying between them. Germline V gene data show CDR1 as SGDLS and CDR2 as YYNGEE. There are 15 residues in the CDR3. CDR3 coding DNA: TGTGCCAGCAGCGTAGATTTCACAGGAACAGATACGCAGTATTTT. It yields the protein CASSVDFTGTDTQYF.

V usage is TRBV28 and J usage is TRBJ2-3; 7 positions match TRBD2. The CDR3 covers 15 residues. The germline V gene encodes CDR1 MDHEN and CDR2 SYDVKM. V shed 6 bases and J 0 bases; nucleotides not matched to a gene: 6. The CDR3 nucleotides read TGTGCCAGCAGCGATTATAGCGGGAGCACAGATACGCAGTATTTT. It encodes CASSDYSGSTDTQYF.

The chain combines TRBV5-4 with TRBJ2-7, with 8 positions matching TRBD2. Germline V gene data show CDR1 as SGHNT and CDR2 as YYREEE (reference sequence). The CDR3 consists of 17 residues. Unmatched junction bases numbered 11, after V lost 1 base and J lost 2 bases. This CDR3 is CASSLFRGAGGTYEQYF. CDR3 in DNA: TGTGCCAGCAGCTTGTTTAGGGGCGCGGGAGGCACCTACGAGCAGTACTTC. The whole variable domain, filled in from reference TRBV5-4 and TRBJ2-7, reads ETGVTQSPTHLIKTRGQQVTLRCSSQSGHNTVSWYQQALGQGPQFIFQYYREEENGRGNFPPRFSGLQFPNYSSELNVNALELDDSALYLCASSLFRGAGGTYEQYFGPGTRLTVT.

The chain employs TRBV5-4 and TRBJ2-7, with 8 positions matching TRBD1. The junction had 5 bases not matched to a gene; V was cut back by 0 bases and J by 6 bases. Per the germline V gene, CDR1 is SGHNT and CDR2 is YYREEE (reference sequence). The CDR3 loop spans 14 amino acids. For the CDR3, the DNA is TGTGCCAGCAGCTTGGACAGGGGGTTCGGCGAGCAGTACTTC. Its protein product is CASSLDRGFGEQYF.

This chain connects TRBV29-1 to TRBJ2-7; possibly TRBD1 for D (5 bases). This CDR3 has 16 amino acids. V was clipped by 7 bases and J by 0 bases, with 22 bases between them. CDR1 and CDR2 from the germline V gene are SQVTM and ANQGSEA. Written as DNA, the CDR3 is TGCAGCGCTGGTGGGGCGTACAGGAGCCTCTCCTACGAGCAGTACTTC. Translated: CSAGGAYRSLSYEQYF.

The chain links TRBV5-4 to TRBJ2-3, with 7 bases lining up with TRBD2. The CDR3 contains 14 residues. Germline trimming cut 5 bases from V and 1 base from J; bases unmatched to any gene: 4. Germline assignment: CDR1 SGHNT and CDR2 YYREEE (reference sequence). CDR3 sequence: CASRSRGGTDTQYF. The CDR3, as DNA: TGTGCCAGCAGATCTCGGGGGGGCACAGATACGCAGTATTTT. Filled out from reference TRBV5-4 and TRBJ2-3, the complete variable domain reads ETGVTQSPTHLIKTRGQQVTLRCSSQSGHNTVSWYQQALGQGPQFIFQYYREEENGRGNFPPRFSGLQFPNYSSELNVNALELDDSALYLCASRSRGGTDTQYFGPGTRLTVL.

This chain joins TRBV30 and TRBJ1-2, with D maybe TRBD1 (5 bases). V was shortened by 2 bases and J by 5 bases, with 21 bases between the two germline ends. This CDR3 has 16 residues. Germline loops: CDR1 GTSNPN, CDR2 SVGIG (reference sequence). DNA for the CDR3: TGTGCCTGGAGTAGGAACCGGCAGGGCTGGTGGTATGGCTACACCTTC. Protein product: CAWSRNRQGWWYGYTF. The entire variable domain, with the rest obtained from reference TRBV30 and TRBJ1-2, is as follows: SQTIHQWPATLVQPVGSPLSLECTVEGTSNPNLYWYRQAAGRGLQLLFYSVGIGQISSEVPQNLSASRPQDRQFILSSKKLLLSDSGFYLCAWSRNRQGWWYGYTFGSGTRLTVV.

The chain recombines TRBV6-4 with TRBJ2-1, with TRBD2 matching 9 bases. Losses at the gene ends were 3 bases for V and 3 bases for J; bases not matched to a gene: 3. This CDR3 is 15 amino acids long. The germline V gene encodes CDR1 MRHNA and CDR2 SNTAGT. Written as DNA, the CDR3 is TGTGCCAGCAGTGAGGGACTAGCCGTCTACAATGAGCAGTTCTTC. The encoded protein is CASSEGLAVYNEQFF.

V gene TRBV11-1 combines with J gene TRBJ2-7; the match to TRBD2 covers 8 bases. After removal of 3 bases from V and 5 bases from J, the junction contained 6 bases not matched to a gene. CDR1 and CDR2 (germline): SGHAT, FQDESV (reference sequence). This CDR3 region has 14 residues. The CDR3 sequence is CASSFISGRNEQYF. The DNA of the CDR3 is TGTGCCAGCAGCTTCATCAGCGGGAGAAACGAGCAGTACTTC.